The rows below give T cell receptor beta chains drawn from one sample of a study. In TCRdb, the 5' RACE reads were re-called with MiXCR into one record per CDR3 protein. The sample includes around 21,000 distinct CDR3 sequences, 30% of them seen just once. What was sequenced was tumor-infiltrating naive CD4+ T cells sorted from the breast tumor. The source is a female donor with breast cancer. The CDR3 runs from the conserved cysteine through the conserved F or W. A D gene is named only where the DNA matches it firmly. Some rows have no size entry. The others give once, few or many, or a class for an expanded clone.

d_call clone_size j_call v_call cdr3_nt cdr3_aa
NA many TRBJ1-2 TRBV20-1 TGCAGTGCTAGACCAAGAGTTCAGGGCCCCTACTATGGCTACACCTTC CSARPRVQGPYYGYTF
NA many TRBJ2-5 TRBV6-1 TGTGCCAGCAGTCGCCCTTGGGGACAAGAGACCCAGTACTTC CASSRPWGQETQYF
TRBD1 many TRBJ2-1 TRBV12-3/TRBV12-4 TGTGCCAGCAGCTACCACGGGACAGGGGCCAATGAGCAGTTCTTC CASSYHGTGANEQFF
TRBD2 many TRBJ2-1 TRBV15 TGTGCCACCAGCAGTGGACTAGCCGAGTATGAGCAGTTCTTC CATSSGLAEYEQFF
TRBD1 NA TRBJ1-4 TRBV6-5 TGTGCCAGCAGTTACTCGGGACAGGGGGTACAAAAACTGTTTTTT CASSYSGQGVQKLFF
NA many TRBJ2-1 TRBV3-1 TGTGCCAGCAGTCGAACCGAGACAGGATACAATGAGCAGTTCTTC CASSRTETGYNEQFF
NA few TRBJ2-7 TRBV6-1 TGTGCCAGCAGTGAAGGGGGTTACGAGCAGTACTTC CASSEGGYEQYF
TRBD2 few TRBJ2-1 TRBV20-1 TGCAGTGCTGCCTCCTATGCGGGAGGGGCCTACAATGAGCAGTTCTTC CSAASYAGGAYNEQFF
NA medium-sized TRBJ2-1 TRBV7-2 TGTGCCAGCAGCTTCATCGGGGTTGATGAGCAGTTCTTC CASSFIGVDEQFF
NA NA TRBJ2-7 TRBV25-1 TGTGCCAGCAGTGGTGATTTGTGGGAAGCACCCTACGAGCAGTACTTC CASSGDLWEAPYEQYF
NA medium-sized TRBJ2-3 TRBV6-5 TGTGCCAGCAGTAACCAGGGCATGGTCACAGATACGCAGTATTTT CASSNQGMVTDTQYF
NA few TRBJ2-7 TRBV6-1 TGTGCCAGCAGTGATATCCTGTCTCCCTACGAGCAGTACTTC CASSDILSPYEQYF
TRBD2 NA TRBJ2-2 TRBV5-1 TGCGCCAGCAGCACTAGCGGGGGGCCCGGGGAGCTGTTTTTT CASSTSGGPGELFF
NA many TRBJ2-5 TRBV20-1 TGCAGTGCTAGTCCGGAGACCCAGTACTTC CSASPETQYF
NA few TRBJ1-1 TRBV5-1 TGCGCCAGCAGCTTGGTTATCGGTCTTGAGATGACTGAAGCCTTCTTT CASSLVIGLEMTEAFF
NA NA TRBJ1-5 TRBV4-1 TGCGCCAGCAGCCAAGAGGCTTTGGGGGTTCCACAGCCCCAGCATTTT CASSQEALGVPQPQHF
TRBD2 NA TRBJ2-1 TRBV20-1 TGCAGTGCTAGAGGGACTAGCGGTTACAATGAGCAGTTCTTC CSARGTSGYNEQFF
NA NA TRBJ1-1 TRBV18 TGTGCCAGCTCAACCGCTATAGGGAACACTGAAGCTTTCTTT CASSTAIGNTEAFF
NA many TRBJ1-1 TRBV2 TGTGCCAGCAAGGTGGAGGCAGGCATGGGCACTGAAGCTTTCTTT CASKVEAGMGTEAFF
TRBD1 medium-sized TRBJ1-1 TRBV29-1 TGCAGCGTTGACCCGACAGGGCGGGCTTTCTTT CSVDPTGRAFF
NA medium-sized TRBJ1-2 TRBV5-1 TGCGCCAGCAGCTTGGTGTCCGGAAACTATGGCTACACCTTC CASSLVSGNYGYTF
NA medium-sized TRBJ2-7 TRBV5-1 TGCGCCAGCAGCCTTTACGAGCAGTACTTC CASSLYEQYF
TRBD2 many TRBJ2-1 TRBV7-3 TGTGCCAGCAGCCAAGGTAGCGGGACTAACAATGAGCAGTTCTTC CASSQGSGTNNEQFF
NA few TRBJ1-1 TRBV5-1 TGCGCCAGCAGCTTTTGGGGGCTGAACACTGAAGCTTTCTTT CASSFWGLNTEAFF
NA few TRBJ2-7 TRBV30 TGTGCCTGGAGTGTTGGGGAACCCTACGAGCAGTACTTC CAWSVGEPYEQYF
NA many TRBJ2-1 TRBV20-1 TGCAGTGCTAGCATCAGATCCTACAATGAGCAGTTCTTC CSASIRSYNEQFF
TRBD2 NA TRBJ2-7 TRBV9 TGTGCCAGCAGCGCGGGAGGCGGTACCTACGAGCAGTACTTC CASSAGGGTYEQYF
NA many TRBJ2-3 TRBV12-3/TRBV12-4 TGTGCCAGCTGCCCTGGGGGCGGGAGAGTCGTTACGCAGTATTTT CASCPGGGRVVTQYF
NA NA TRBJ1-1 TRBV6-5 TGTGCCAGCACCCCCGGAGGGAGAGGATCTGAAGCTTTCTTT CASTPGGRGSEAFF
NA NA TRBJ2-7 TRBV20-1 TGCAGTGCCTATTCCGACAGTCACTCCTACGAGCAGTACTTC CSAYSDSHSYEQYF
NA few TRBJ2-5 TRBV6-1 TGTGCCAGCAGCTATAGCGGAAACCAAGAGACCCAGTACTTC CASSYSGNQETQYF
NA once TRBJ2-1 TRBV5-1 TGCGCCAGCAGCTTGGTGACATCGAGCCCCTACAATGAGCAGTTCTTC CASSLVTSSPYNEQFF
NA NA TRBJ2-1 TRBV7-3 TGTGCCAGCAGCTTAACCTGCAGAAATGAGCAGTTCTTC CASSLTCRNEQFF
TRBD1 NA TRBJ1-1 TRBV14 TGTGCCAGCAGCCATCTACAGGGGGCAGCCACTGAAGCTTTCTTT CASSHLQGAATEAFF
NA NA TRBJ2-1 TRBV19 TGTGCCAGTAGTACACCTGGACGGATTAGTTACAATGAGCAGCTCTTC CASSTPGRISYNEQLF
NA medium-sized TRBJ2-3 TRBV6-6 TGTGCCAGCAGTACACGTAGGGGCACCACAGATACGCAGTATTTT CASSTRRGTTDTQYF
TRBD1 NA TRBJ2-5 TRBV11-3 TGTGCCAGCAGCTTAGGTTCCACAGGGGGCTTGGAGACCCAGTACTTC CASSLGSTGGLETQYF
NA medium-sized TRBJ1-5 TRBV20-1 TGCAGTGCTAGACCGGGGGAACTTAGCAATCAGCCCCAGCATTTT CSARPGELSNQPQHF
TRBD2 NA TRBJ2-7 TRBV12-3/TRBV12-4 TGTGCCAGCGCTCCCACGGGCGGGGGAGGGCCCTACAATGAGCAGTACTTC CASAPTGGGGPYNEQYF
TRBD2 NA TRBJ2-5 TRBV25-1 TGTGCCAGCAGTGAGGGGAGACTAGCGGGGAACCAAGAGACCCAGTACTTC CASSEGRLAGNQETQYF
TRBD2 few TRBJ2-1 TRBV7-7 TGTGCTAGCAGCATAGCGGGAGAGGGGGGTGAGCAGTTCTTC CASSIAGEGGEQFF
TRBD2 medium-sized TRBJ2-3 TRBV6-1 TGTGCCAGCAGTGAGTGGCGGGAGGGGTCAGATACGCAGTATTTT CASSEWREGSDTQYF
NA NA TRBJ1-5 TRBV6-6 TGTGCCAGCAGTTTCGACCGGGAGCCCCAGCATTTT CASSFDREPQHF
NA few TRBJ2-7 TRBV15 TGTGCCACCAGCAGAGATTTCCACGAGCAGTACTTC CATSRDFHEQYF
TRBD2 few TRBJ2-7 TRBV5-1 TGCGCCAGCAGCTTGGGGAGTACTAGCGGAAGGGGGGAGCAGTACTTC CASSLGSTSGRGEQYF
NA NA TRBJ1-4 TRBV20-1 TGCAGTGCTAGGAGGGGGGCAACTAATGAAAAACTGTTTTTT CSARRGATNEKLFF
NA NA TRBJ1-1 TRBV7-9 TGTGCCAGCAGCTCCCTACAGGTAACTGAAGCTTTCTTT CASSSLQVTEAFF
NA many TRBJ1-5 TRBV7-8 TGTGCCAGCAGCTTAGGAGGGTTTCAGCCCCAGCATTTT CASSLGGFQPQHF
TRBD2 medium-sized TRBJ2-1 TRBV20-1 TGCAGTGTAGCGGGACCCTACTCCTACAATGAGCAGTTCTTC CSVAGPYSYNEQFF
NA NA TRBJ1-6 TRBV5-1 TGCGCCAGCAGCTTGGACCCGGGTAATTCACCCCTCCACTTT CASSLDPGNSPLHF
NA few TRBJ1-1 TRBV4-2 TGTGCCAGCAGCCCACAGGGGAACACTGAAGCTTTCTTT CASSPQGNTEAFF
NA many TRBJ2-6 TRBV7-9 TGTGCCAGCTACCGGGAGGGACAGGCCGTCTCTGGGGCCAACGTCCTGACTTTC CASYREGQAVSGANVLTF
NA few TRBJ2-7 TRBV6-5 TGTGCCAGCAGACCCGGGACCGGCGACGAGCAGTACTTC CASRPGTGDEQYF